This is a list of T cell receptor beta chains from one sample in a study of blood T cell repertoires in COVID-19. Only in-frame clones appear in the TCRdb table, and some are missing; sequencing was by immunoSEQ multiplex PCR. Of over 100,000 clones listed, around 86% are singletons. The sequenced material came from peripheral blood. The receptors originated from a man aged 65 to 79 with acute or convalescent COVID-19. The conserved cysteine and the conserved F or W are not part of the CDR3 here. The D gene is left open where the match is weak.

ASSRSSNRGPGANVLT | TRBD1 | TRBV3-1/TRBV3-2 | 16 | TRBJ2-6
ASRVVGDRVNTEAF | TRBD1 | TRBV19 | 14 | TRBJ1-1
ASATPGQIEAF | TRBD1 | TRBV28 | 11 | TRBJ1-1
ASSSRQGGTGELF | TRBD1 | TRBV7-9 | 13 | TRBJ2-2
ASSQGGPGGWTDTQY | NA | TRBV4-1 | 15 | TRBJ2-3
ASSRTIYEQY | NA | TRBV28 | 10 | TRBJ2-7
ASSPRSGNQPQH | NA | TRBV28 | 12 | TRBJ1-5
ASSPPSRVGTEAF | NA | TRBV18 | 13 | TRBJ1-1
ASSPWPRDTQY | NA | TRBV14 | 11 | TRBJ2-3
ASSLGSYGYT | NA | TRBV12-3/TRBV12-4 | 10 | TRBJ1-2
ASSASQGSYEKLF | NA | TRBV6-6 | 13 | TRBJ1-4
ASSYLGQGKAF | TRBD1 | TRBV6-6 | 11 | TRBJ1-1
ASSPEGDGDDTQY | NA | TRBV28 | 13 | TRBJ2-3
ASSLSGKTYEQY | NA | TRBV5-6 | 12 | TRBJ2-7
ASSVLPGQMNTEAF | TRBD1 | TRBV6-1 | 14 | TRBJ1-1
ASSISSVNTGELF | NA | TRBV19 | 13 | TRBJ2-2
ASTRDTVWGQY | NA | TRBV2 | 11 | TRBJ2-5
SVTPNTEAF | NA | TRBV29-1 | 9 | TRBJ1-1
ASSPLRDRPENEQF | TRBD1 | TRBV28 | 14 | TRBJ2-1
ASSTPREGRNTEAF | NA | TRBV27 | 14 | TRBJ1-1
ASSLGTGEGEQF | TRBD1 | TRBV7-8 | 12 | TRBJ2-1
AISAGQTNGYT | NA | TRBV10-3 | 11 | TRBJ1-2